This TCR beta chain emerged from a study of Ad26.COV2.S vaccination and SARS-CoV-2 variants. The CDR3 loop spans 13 amino acids. Germline V lookup: CDR1 KGHDR, CDR2 SFDVKD. V lost 9 bases and J lost 4, with 12 bases in between. Sequencing used immunoSEQ multiplex PCR; TCRdb keeps in-frame clones, though not all of them. The data hold about 680,000 clones, with 80% to 90% observed a single time. Sample treatment: around 19 received Ad26.COV2.S at low or high dose, single or two shots; a few received placebo; per-sample allocation not given. It was on day 63 after the first vaccine or placebo injection that samples were taken.

The sequencing used peripheral blood, collected in a trial of Ad26.COV2.S vaccine versus placebo. This clonotype originated in a person aged 18-60 years who received the Ad26.COV2.S COVID-19 vaccine or a placebo. The J gene is TRBJ1-5, the V gene TRBV24-1; the D gene is possibly TRBD1 (6 bases). CDR3 in DNA: TGTGCCACCCAAGGACAGCATAATCAGCCCCAGCATTTT. Amino acids: CATQGQHNQPQHF.